This section outlines one T cell receptor (beta chain) sequence together with its context. No antigen is known for it. A single record per CDR3 protein comes from TCRdb applying MiXCR to the 5' RACE reads. The repertoire holds 350,000 or so distinct CDR3 sequences, roughly 9% seen once, with about 9.1% in the top ten. This entry comes from a study of identical twins. General study points: A partial confounding effect on zero-insertion analyses could come from invariant MAIT and iNKT cells.

This CDR3 region has 15 residues. The ends were cut back, 4 bases at V and 2 bases at J, with 14 bases in the middle. Germline V gene sequence: CDR1 SGHDT, CDR2 YYEEEE. This receptor was taken from a woman aged 45-60 years in good health. The source material was naive T cells sorted from blood. The chain uses TRBV5-6 and TRBJ2-3; D ambiguous. The CDR3 loop is CASSLAVITTDTQYF. In nucleotides, the CDR3 is TGTGCCAGCAGCCTGGCGGTGATTACCACAGATACGCAGTATTTT.